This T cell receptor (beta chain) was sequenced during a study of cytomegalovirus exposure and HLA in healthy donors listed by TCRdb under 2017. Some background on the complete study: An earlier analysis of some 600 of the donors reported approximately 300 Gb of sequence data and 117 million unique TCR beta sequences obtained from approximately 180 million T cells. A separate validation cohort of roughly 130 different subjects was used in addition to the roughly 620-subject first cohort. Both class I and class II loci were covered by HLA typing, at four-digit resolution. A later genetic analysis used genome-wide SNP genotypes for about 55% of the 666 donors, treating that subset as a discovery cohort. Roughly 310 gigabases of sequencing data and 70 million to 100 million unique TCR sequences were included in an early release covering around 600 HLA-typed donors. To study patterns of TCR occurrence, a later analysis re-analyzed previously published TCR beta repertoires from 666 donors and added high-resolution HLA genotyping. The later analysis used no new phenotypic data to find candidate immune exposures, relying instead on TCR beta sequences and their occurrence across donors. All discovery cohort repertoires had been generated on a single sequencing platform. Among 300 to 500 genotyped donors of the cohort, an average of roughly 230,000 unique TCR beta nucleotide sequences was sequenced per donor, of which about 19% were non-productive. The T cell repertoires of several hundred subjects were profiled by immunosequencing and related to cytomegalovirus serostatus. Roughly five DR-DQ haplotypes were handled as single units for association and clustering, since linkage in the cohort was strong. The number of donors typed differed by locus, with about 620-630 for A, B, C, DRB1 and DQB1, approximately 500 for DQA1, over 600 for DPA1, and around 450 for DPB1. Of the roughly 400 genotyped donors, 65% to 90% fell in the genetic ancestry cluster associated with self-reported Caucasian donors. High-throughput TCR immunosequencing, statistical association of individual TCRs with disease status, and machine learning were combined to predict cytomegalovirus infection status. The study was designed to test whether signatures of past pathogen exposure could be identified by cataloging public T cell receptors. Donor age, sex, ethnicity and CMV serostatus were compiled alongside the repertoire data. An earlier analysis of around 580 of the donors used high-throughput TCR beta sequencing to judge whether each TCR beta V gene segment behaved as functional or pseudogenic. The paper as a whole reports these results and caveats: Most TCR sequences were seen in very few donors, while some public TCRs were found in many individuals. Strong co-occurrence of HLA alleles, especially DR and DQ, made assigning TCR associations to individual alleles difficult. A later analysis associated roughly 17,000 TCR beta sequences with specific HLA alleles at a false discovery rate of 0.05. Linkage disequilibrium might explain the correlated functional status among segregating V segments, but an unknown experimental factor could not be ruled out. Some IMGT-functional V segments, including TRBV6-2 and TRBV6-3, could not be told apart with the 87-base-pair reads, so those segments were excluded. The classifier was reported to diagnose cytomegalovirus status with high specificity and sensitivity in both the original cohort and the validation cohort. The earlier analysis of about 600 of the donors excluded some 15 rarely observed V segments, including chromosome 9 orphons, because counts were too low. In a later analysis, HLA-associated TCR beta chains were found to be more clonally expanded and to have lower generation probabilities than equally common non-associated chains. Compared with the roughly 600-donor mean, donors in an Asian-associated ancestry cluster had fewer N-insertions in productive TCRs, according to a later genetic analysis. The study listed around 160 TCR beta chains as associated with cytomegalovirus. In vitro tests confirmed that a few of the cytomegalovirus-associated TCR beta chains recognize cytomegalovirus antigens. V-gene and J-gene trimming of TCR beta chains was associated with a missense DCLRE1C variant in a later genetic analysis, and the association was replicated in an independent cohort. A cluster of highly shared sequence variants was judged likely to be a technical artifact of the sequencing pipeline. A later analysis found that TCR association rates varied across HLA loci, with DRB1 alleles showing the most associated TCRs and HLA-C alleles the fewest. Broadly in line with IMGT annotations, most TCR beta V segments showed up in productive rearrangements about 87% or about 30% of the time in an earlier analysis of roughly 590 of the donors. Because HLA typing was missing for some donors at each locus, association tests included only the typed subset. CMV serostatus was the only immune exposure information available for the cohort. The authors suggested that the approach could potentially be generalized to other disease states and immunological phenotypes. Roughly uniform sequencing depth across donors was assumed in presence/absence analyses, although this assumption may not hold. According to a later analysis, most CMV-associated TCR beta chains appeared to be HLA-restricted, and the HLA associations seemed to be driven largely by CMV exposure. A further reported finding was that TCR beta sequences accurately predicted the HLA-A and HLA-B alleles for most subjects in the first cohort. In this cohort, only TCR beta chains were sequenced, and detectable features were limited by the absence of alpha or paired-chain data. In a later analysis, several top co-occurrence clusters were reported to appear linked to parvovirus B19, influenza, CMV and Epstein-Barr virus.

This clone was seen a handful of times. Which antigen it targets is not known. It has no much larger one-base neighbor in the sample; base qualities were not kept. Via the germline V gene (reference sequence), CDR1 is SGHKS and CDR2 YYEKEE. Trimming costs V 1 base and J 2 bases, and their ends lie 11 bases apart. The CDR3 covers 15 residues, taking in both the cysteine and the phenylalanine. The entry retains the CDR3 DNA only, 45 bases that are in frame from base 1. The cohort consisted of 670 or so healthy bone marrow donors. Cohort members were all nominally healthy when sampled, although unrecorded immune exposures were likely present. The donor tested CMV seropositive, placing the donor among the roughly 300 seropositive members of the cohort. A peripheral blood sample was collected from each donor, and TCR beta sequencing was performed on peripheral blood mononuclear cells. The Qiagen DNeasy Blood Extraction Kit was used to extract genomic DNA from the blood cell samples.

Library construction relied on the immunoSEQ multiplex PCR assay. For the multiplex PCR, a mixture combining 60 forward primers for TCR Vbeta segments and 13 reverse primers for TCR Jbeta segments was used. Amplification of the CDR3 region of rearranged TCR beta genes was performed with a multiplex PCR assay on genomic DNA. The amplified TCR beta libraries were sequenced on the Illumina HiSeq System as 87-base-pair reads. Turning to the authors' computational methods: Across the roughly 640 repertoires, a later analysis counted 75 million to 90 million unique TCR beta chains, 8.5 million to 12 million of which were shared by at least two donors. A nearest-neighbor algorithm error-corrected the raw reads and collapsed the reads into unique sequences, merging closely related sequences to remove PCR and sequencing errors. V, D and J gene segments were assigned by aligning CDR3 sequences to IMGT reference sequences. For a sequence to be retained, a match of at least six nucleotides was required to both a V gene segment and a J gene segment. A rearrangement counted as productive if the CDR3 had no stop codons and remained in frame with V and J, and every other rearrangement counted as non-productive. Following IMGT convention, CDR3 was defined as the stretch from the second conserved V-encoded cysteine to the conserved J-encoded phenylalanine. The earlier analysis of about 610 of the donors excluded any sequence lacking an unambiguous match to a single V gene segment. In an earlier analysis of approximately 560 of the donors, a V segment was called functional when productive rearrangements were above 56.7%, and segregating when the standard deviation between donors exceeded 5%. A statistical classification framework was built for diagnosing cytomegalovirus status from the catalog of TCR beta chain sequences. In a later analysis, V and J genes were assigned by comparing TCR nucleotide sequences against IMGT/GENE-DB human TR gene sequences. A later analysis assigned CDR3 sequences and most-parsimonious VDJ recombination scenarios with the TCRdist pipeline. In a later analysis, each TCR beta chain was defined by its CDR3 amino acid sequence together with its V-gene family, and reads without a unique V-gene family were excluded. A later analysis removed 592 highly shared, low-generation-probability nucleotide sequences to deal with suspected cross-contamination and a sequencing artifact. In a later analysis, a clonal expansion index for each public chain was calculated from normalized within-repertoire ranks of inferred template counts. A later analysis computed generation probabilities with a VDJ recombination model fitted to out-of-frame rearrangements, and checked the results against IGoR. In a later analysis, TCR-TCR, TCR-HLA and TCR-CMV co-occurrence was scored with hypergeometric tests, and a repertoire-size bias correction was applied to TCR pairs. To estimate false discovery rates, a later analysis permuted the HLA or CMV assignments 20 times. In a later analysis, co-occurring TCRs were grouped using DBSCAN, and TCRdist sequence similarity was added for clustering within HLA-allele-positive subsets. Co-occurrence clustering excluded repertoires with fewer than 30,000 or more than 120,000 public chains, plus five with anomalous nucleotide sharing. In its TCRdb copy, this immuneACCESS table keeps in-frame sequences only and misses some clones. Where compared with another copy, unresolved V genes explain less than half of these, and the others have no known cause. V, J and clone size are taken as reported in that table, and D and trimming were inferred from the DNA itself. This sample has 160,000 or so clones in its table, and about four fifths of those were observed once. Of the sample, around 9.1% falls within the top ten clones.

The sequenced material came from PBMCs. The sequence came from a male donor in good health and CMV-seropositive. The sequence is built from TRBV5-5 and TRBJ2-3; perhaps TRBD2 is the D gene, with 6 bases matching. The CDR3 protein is CASSLRGFNTDTQYF. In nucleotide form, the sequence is TGTGCCAGCAGCTTGCGGGGGTTTAACACAGATACGCAGTATTTT.